This T cell receptor beta chain was recorded in a study of shared clonotypes between healthy human individuals. Study conclusions and caveats: Blood was the only sampled material, and tissue repertoires likely differ. Few donors limited the genetic and exposure-history diversity represented.

A remark on this clone: What it recognizes is unknown. Other DNA sequences in the sample encode the same CDR3.

CD45RO-negative, CCR7-positively selected cells formed the naive CD8 fraction, excluding terminally differentiated effector memory CD45RA+ cells. Only in-frame clones appear in the TCRdb table, and some are missing; sequencing was by immunoSEQ multiplex PCR. Here the sample spans just over 2,000,000 clones, less than 95% being singletons. Source material: naive CD8+ T cells sorted from blood. This sequence was found in a man aged 18 to 35 in good health.

CDR3 nucleotides: TGTGCCAGTGGACTAGCGTCGACAGATACGCAGTATTTT. It yields the protein CASGLASTDTQYF. J is TRBJ2-3 and V is TRBV19; TRBD2 aligns across 9 bases. The CDR3 loop spans 13 amino acids. The junction had 3 bases not matched to a gene; V was cut back by 8 bases and J by 3 bases. In germline, CDR1 is LNHDA, CDR2 SQIVND (reference sequence).